This TCR beta chain was identified during a study of blood T cell repertoires in COVID-19. Study-wide background: Samples of COVID-19 (acute and convalescent) were obtained from the United States, Italy and Spain.

This clone was seen just once. V lost 5 bases to trimming and J lost 6 bases; unmatched junction nucleotides: 8. Germline V gene sequence: CDR1 SGHTA, CDR2 FQGNSA. The CDR3 consists of 15 residues. Sequenced by immunoSEQ multiplex PCR; TCRdb stores in-frame clones only, minus some. The sample contains approximately 450,000 clones, around nine tenths of which appear only once. The chain has TRBV7-2 and TRBJ1-4; 8 bases line up with TRBD1. The material sequenced was PBMCs or T cells enriched from blood (not recorded which). The TCR originated in a woman between 18 and 30 years old with acute COVID-19. This CDR3 reads CASSGGQALYEKLFF. The CDR3, as DNA: TGTGCCAGCAGCGGGGGACAGGCGCTTTATGAAAAACTGTTTTTT.